The present T cell receptor beta chain was sequenced within a study of CD8 T cells in ankylosing spondylitis. The germline gives CDR1 SGHDT, CDR2 YYEEEE. The CDR3 consists of 17 residues. Trimming cost V 6 bases and J 2 bases; bases outside gene matches: 13. The study's findings and limits: There was reportedly significant enrichment of clones that were disease-linked in matched ankylosing spondylitis synovial fluid.

Quantitative molecular-barcoded 5'-RACE generated the TCR beta libraries. Each CDR3 protein gets one entry after TCRdb re-called the 5' RACE reads with MiXCR. The sample lists about 240,000 distinct CDR3 sequences; approximately 7.6% were seen once. This clonotype was observed at least ten times. Its antigen is not identified. V and J are TRBV5-6 and TRBJ2-1; 8 bases line up with TRBD2. The receptor's source is a female donor with ankylosing spondylitis or in good health (not recorded which). Sequenced input: blood, either unsorted or a sorted T cell fraction (not recorded which). Here the CDR3 reads CASNPLGLAGTYNEQFF. The CDR3 region has the DNA TGTGCCAGCAACCCTTTAGGGCTAGCGGGTACCTACAATGAGCAGTTCTTC.